The rows below give T cell receptor beta chains drawn from one sample of a study of technical replicates of blood from four donors. The table came from immunoSEQ multiplex PCR; TCRdb's copy has only in-frame clones and leaves some out. The sample includes approximately 70,000 clones, about 98% seen only once; the top ten take under 0.2%. Sequencing input: T cells isolated from PBMCs. The source of these receptors is a human donor in good health. Each CDR3 is given with its conserved first and last residue. The D gene is left open where the match is weak. Only some rows state a clone size, as once, few, many or a class for expanded clones.

TRBV14	TRBJ2-7	.	TRBD2	CASSHSGRVGEQYF	TGTGCCAGCAGCCATAGCGGGAGGGTAGGCGAGCAGTACTTC
TRBV7-9	TRBJ1-5	.	.	CATNSQPQHF	TGTGCCACCAATAGCCAGCCCCAGCATTTT
TRBV27	TRBJ2-3	.	.	CASSADEGSDTQYF	TGTGCCAGCAGTGCCGACGAGGGCTCGGATACGCAGTATTTT
TRBV12-5	TRBJ2-7	.	TRBD1	CASGLGQGVNEQYF	TGTGCTAGTGGCCTTGGACAGGGGGTCAACGAGCAGTACTTC
TRBV6-1	TRBJ1-1	.	.	CASSEVTAPEAFF	TGTGCCAGCAGTGAAGTGACAGCACCTGAAGCTTTCTTT
TRBV29-1	TRBJ2-3	.	TRBD2	CSVEGGGARDTQYF	TGCAGCGTTGAGGGCGGGGGGGCTCGGGATACGCAGTATTTT
TRBV10-3	TRBJ2-1	.	TRBD2	CAITPRVAGSYASYNEQFF	TGTGCCATCACTCCAAGAGTAGCGGGGAGTTATGCCTCCTACAATGAGCAGTTCTTC
TRBV5-1	TRBJ1-4	.	TRBD1	CASNDGQGGNEKLFF	TGCGCCAGCAACGACGGACAGGGGGGAAATGAAAAACTGTTTTTT
TRBV5-1	TRBJ2-1	.	TRBD2	CASSLAGSGRGSYNEQFF	TGCGCCAGCAGCTTGGCCGGTAGCGGGAGGGGCTCCTACAATGAGCAGTTCTTC
TRBV6-5	TRBJ2-5	.	.	CASRGFQETQYF	TGTGCCAGCCGGGGGTTCCAAGAGACCCAGTACTTC
TRBV7-8	TRBJ2-7	.	TRBD1	CASSLAYRDRYFEQYF	TGTGCCAGCAGCTTAGCATACCGGGACAGATACTTCGAGCAGTACTTC
TRBV14	TRBJ2-1	.	.	CASSQGPNNEQFF	TGTGCCAGCAGCCAAGGTCCTAACAATGAGCAGTTCTTC
TRBV2	TRBJ1-5	.	.	CASSDRRIGQGINQPQHF	TGTGCCAGCAGTGATCGGCGAATCGGTCAGGGGATCAATCAGCCCCAGCATTTT
TRBV10-3	TRBJ1-2	.	.	CAISDFEGPRWDYGYTF	TGTGCCATCAGTGATTTCGAGGGCCCCCGGTGGGACTATGGCTACACCTTC
TRBV4-1	TRBJ2-1	.	TRBD2	CASSQGILTSGRSDEQFF	TGCGCCAGCAGCCAAGGAATCCTGACTAGCGGGAGATCTGATGAGCAGTTCTTC
TRBV27	TRBJ1-2	.	TRBD1	CASSEGQGQRSYTF	TGTGCCAGCAGTGAGGGACAGGGGCAGCGGAGCTACACCTTC
TRBV6-1	TRBJ2-5	once	.	CASSVGVPETQYF	TGTGCCAGCAGTGTCGGGGTCCCAGAGACCCAGTACTTC
TRBV5-6	TRBJ2-1	once	.	CASSHRQKSSYNEQFF	TGTGCCAGCAGCCACAGACAGAAGAGCTCCTACAATGAGCAGTTCTTC
TRBV7-9	TRBJ2-7	.	TRBD2	CASSSGRLDEQYF	TGTGCCAGCAGCTCCGGGAGGTTGGACGAGCAGTACTTC
TRBV28	TRBJ1-2	once	TRBD1	CASSPPGTGDKYGYTF	TGTGCCAGCAGTCCCCCAGGGACAGGGGACAAATATGGCTACACCTTC
TRBV14	TRBJ2-7	.	TRBD2	CASSPTIGAGDEQYF	TGTGCCAGCAGCCCAACAATTGGGGCGGGAGACGAGCAGTACTTC
TRBV27	TRBJ2-7	.	.	CASSGDSTYEQYF	TGTGCCAGCAGTGGGGACTCAACCTACGAGCAGTACTTC
TRBV15	TRBJ1-4	.	TRBD1	CATSRDRGHEKLFF	TGTGCCACCAGCAGAGATAGGGGGCATGAAAAACTGTTTTTT
TRBV4-1	TRBJ2-7	.	.	CASSLGQNYEQYF	TGCGCCAGCAGCTTGGGGCAGAACTACGAGCAGTACTTC
TRBV28	TRBJ1-4	.	.	CASTPSRYEKLFF	TGTGCCAGCACTCCTAGCAGATATGAAAAACTGTTTTTT
TRBV4-1	TRBJ2-1	.	.	CASSQEVGTRSEQFF	TGCGCCAGCAGCCAAGAAGTCGGAACGAGGAGTGAGCAGTTCTTC
TRBV6-6	TRBJ2-3	.	.	CASRPHSGSRTDTQYF	TGTGCCAGCAGGCCCCACTCGGGGAGCCGCACAGATACGCAGTATTTT
TRBV6-1	TRBJ1-1	.	.	CASSEVLRHNTEAFF	TGTGCCAGCAGTGAAGTCCTGAGACACAACACTGAAGCTTTCTTT
TRBV19	TRBJ2-1	.	TRBD2	CASSIIAGADEQFF	TGTGCCAGTAGTATAATAGCGGGAGCCGATGAGCAGTTCTTC
TRBV28	TRBJ2-7	once	.	CASRTNGGKSYEQYF	TGTGCCAGCAGAACGAATGGCGGGAAGTCCTACGAGCAGTACTTC
TRBV5-4	TRBJ1-2	.	TRBD1	CASSLETQGAYGYTF	TGTGCCAGCAGCTTGGAGACCCAGGGGGCCTATGGCTACACCTTC
TRBV4-2	TRBJ2-6	.	.	CASSQDRTTGSGANVLTF	TGTGCCAGCAGCCAAGATCGAACAACGGGGTCTGGGGCCAACGTCCTGACTTTC